These 8 T cell receptor beta chains came from one sample sequenced in a study of T-cell memory formation after mild COVID-19. TCRdb passed the 5' RACE reads through MiXCR, listing each CDR3 protein once. Among about 100,000 distinct CDR3 sequences listed, 11% were seen once. The sample consisted of PBMCs or a T cell subset sorted from them (not recorded which). Source of these receptors: a man younger than 30 who had mild COVID-19 (a few samples of this study predate the infection). Cell type and time point are not known.

This clonotype turned up a few times. This rearrangement joins TRBV4-1 to TRBJ1-1; the D is unclear. Germline loops: CDR1 MGHRA, CDR2 YSYEKL. The length of the CDR3 is 19 residues. Trimming took off 0 bases at V and 0 bases at J, with 20 bases between the two ends. The CDR3 DNA reads TGCGCCAGCAGCCAAGAAAATTATGCGGGCAGTCCCCTGAACACTGAAGCTTTCTTT. Translating it yields CASSQENYAGSPLNTEAFF.

The chain is built from TRBV12-3 or TRBV12-4 and TRBJ2-2; TRBD1 matches 10 bases. V shed 5 bases and J 4 bases; nucleotides not matched to a gene: 7. CDR3 length: 16 residues. CDR3 protein: CASSPRQGAGTGELFF. CDR3 sequence (DNA): TGTGCCAGCAGTCCGAGACAGGGGGCCGGCACCGGGGAGCTGTTTTTT.

This chain connects TRBV7-8 to TRBJ2-2; D gene unclear. Germline V gives CDR1 SGHVS, CDR2 FQNEAQ. V lost 2 bases to trimming and J lost 5 bases, with 12 bases between them. This CDR3 has 15 residues. The CDR3 DNA reads TGTGCCAGCAGCTTAACGGGCGGTGGTACCGGGGAGCTGTTTTTT. Its protein product is CASSLTGGGTGELFF.

J is TRBJ2-2 and V is TRBV5-1, with D perhaps given as TRBD1 or TRBD2 (6 bases each). The germline V gene encodes CDR1 SGHRS and CDR2 YFSETQ. CDR3 length: 16 amino acids. Trimming stripped 0 bases from V and 5 bases from J, with 14 bases between. CDR3 loop: CASSLALRGGTGELFF. As DNA, the CDR3 is TGCGCCAGCAGCTTGGCCCTCAGGGGAGGAACCGGGGAGCTGTTTTTT.

This clonotype was observed a few times. V is TRBV7-2 and J is TRBJ1-1, with D perhaps matching TRBD1 (6 bases). Germline V CDR1 and CDR2: SGHTA, FQGNSA. The CDR3 contains 15 residues. V lost 1 base, J lost 4 bases, and 13 bases lay in between. CDR3 DNA sequence: TGTGCCAGCAGCTTAGGCACCGGGGGCATCACTGAAGCTTTCTTT. Translating it yields CASSLGTGGITEAFF.

This clonotype showed up just a few times. This chain uses TRBV6-5 with TRBJ2-2; 7 bases are a match to TRBD1. This CDR3 region has 16 residues. CDR1 MNHEY and CDR2 SVGAGI come from the germline V gene. The V and J ends lost 2 bases and 4 bases, in that order; junction bases with no gene match: 7. The CDR3 sequence is CASSYPTGQGTGELFF. The CDR3 bases are TGTGCCAGCAGTTACCCGACAGGGCAGGGCACCGGGGAGCTGTTTTTT.

This clonotype came up a few times. The rearrangement uses TRBV4-2 and TRBJ2-7, with D perhaps TRBD1 (5 bases). Germline V gene data show CDR1 as LGHNA and CDR2 as YNFKEQ. The V end lost 1 base, the J end lost 2 bases, and 12 bases lay between the germline ends. This CDR3 spans 15 amino acids. The CDR3 nucleotides read TGTGCCAGCAGCCAAGTGCAGGGTATAGCCTACGAGCAGTACTTC. It translates to CASSQVQGIAYEQYF.

The gene calls are TRBV29-1 and TRBJ2-3; D may be TRBD1 (5 bases). Germline CDR1 is SQVTM and CDR2 is ANQGSEA. CDR3 size: 15 residues. Trimming shortened V by 0 bases and J by 3 bases, and 13 bases separated the two germline ends. CDR3 DNA sequence: TGCAGCGTTGAAGATCGAGACAGAACAACAGATACGCAGTATTTT. The encoded protein is CSVEDRDRTTDTQYF.